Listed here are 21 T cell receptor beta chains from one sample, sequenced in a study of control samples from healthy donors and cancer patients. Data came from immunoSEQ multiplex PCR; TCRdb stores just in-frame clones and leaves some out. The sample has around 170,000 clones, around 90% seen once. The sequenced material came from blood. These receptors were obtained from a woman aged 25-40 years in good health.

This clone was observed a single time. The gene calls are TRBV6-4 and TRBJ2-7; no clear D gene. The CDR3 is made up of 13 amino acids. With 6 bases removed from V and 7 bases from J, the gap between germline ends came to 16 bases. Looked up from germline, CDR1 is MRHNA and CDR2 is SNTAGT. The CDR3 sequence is CASRRGPSGEQYV. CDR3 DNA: TGTGCCAGCAGGAGAGGCCCCTCCGGGGAGCAGTACGTC.

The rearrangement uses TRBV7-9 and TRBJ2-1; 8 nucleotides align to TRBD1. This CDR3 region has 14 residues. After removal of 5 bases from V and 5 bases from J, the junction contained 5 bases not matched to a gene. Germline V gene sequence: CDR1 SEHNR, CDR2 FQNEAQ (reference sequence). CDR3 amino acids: CASSVPGQDNEQFF. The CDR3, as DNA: TGTGCCAGCAGCGTCCCGGGACAGGACAATGAGCAGTTCTTC.

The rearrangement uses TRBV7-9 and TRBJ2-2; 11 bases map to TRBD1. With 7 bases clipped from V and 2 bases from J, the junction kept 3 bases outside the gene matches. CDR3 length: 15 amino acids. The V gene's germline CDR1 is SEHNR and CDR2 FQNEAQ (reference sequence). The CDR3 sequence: CASIRTGGNTGELFF. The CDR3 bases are TGTGCCAGCATTCGGACAGGGGGCAACACCGGGGAGCTGTTTTTT.

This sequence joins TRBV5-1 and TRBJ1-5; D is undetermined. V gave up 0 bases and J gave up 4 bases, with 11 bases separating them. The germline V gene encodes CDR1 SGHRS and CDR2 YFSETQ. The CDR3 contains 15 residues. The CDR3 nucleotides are TGCGCCAGCAGCTTGGCCTACGGGAAAAATCAGCCCCAGCATTTT. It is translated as CASSLAYGKNQPQHF.

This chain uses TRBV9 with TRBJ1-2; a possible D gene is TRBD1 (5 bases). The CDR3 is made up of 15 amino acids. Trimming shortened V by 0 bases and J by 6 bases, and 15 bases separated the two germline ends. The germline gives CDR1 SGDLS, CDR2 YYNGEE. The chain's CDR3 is CASSVGNGGKDGYTF. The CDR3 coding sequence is TGTGCCAGCAGCGTAGGTAATGGGGGAAAGGATGGCTACACCTTC.

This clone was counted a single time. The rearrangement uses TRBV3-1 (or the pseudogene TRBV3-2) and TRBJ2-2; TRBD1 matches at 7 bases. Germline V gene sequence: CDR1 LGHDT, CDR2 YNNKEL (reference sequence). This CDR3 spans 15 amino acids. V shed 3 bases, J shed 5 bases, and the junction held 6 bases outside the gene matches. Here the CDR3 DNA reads TGTGCCAGCAGCCACCAAAGCAGGGGGACCGGGGAGCTGTTTTTT. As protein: CASSHQSRGTGELFF.

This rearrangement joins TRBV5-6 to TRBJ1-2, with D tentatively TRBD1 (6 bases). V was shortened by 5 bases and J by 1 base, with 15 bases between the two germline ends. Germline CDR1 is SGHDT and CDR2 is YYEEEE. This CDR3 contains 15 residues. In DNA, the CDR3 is TGTGCCAGCAGGCGGAGTAGGGGGTTTAACTATGGCTACACCTTC. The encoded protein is CASRRSRGFNYGYTF. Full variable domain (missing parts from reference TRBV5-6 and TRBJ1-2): DAGVTQSPTHLIKTRGQQVTLRCSPKSGHDTVSWYQQALGQGPQFIFQYYEEEERQRGNFPDRFSGHQFPNYSSELNVNALLLGDSALYLCASRRSRGFNYGYTFGSGTRLTVV.

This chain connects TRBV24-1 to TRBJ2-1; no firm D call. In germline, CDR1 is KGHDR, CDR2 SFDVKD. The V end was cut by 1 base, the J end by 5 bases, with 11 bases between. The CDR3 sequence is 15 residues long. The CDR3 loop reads CATSDFRDPDNEQFF. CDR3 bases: TGTGCCACCAGTGATTTTAGAGACCCGGACAATGAGCAGTTCTTC.

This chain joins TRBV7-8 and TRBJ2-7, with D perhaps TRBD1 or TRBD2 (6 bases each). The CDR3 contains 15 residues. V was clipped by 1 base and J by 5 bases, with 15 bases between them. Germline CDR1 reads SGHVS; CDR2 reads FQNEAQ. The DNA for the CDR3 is TGTGCCAGCAGCTTAGAGGAGAGAAGGGGGGACGAGCAGTACTTC. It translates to CASSLEERRGDEQYF. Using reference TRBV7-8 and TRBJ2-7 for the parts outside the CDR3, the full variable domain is GAGVSQSPRYKVAKRGQDVALRCDPISGHVSLFWYQQALGQGPEFLTYFQNEAQLDKSGLPSDRFFAERPEGSVSTLKIQRTQQEDSAVYLCASSLEERRGDEQYFGPGTRLTVT.

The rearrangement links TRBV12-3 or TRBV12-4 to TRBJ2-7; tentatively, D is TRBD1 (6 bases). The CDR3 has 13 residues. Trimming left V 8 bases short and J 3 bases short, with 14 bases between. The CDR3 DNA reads TGTGCCAGCGCTTGGGGGCCAGACTACGAGCAGTACTTC. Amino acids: CASAWGPDYEQYF.

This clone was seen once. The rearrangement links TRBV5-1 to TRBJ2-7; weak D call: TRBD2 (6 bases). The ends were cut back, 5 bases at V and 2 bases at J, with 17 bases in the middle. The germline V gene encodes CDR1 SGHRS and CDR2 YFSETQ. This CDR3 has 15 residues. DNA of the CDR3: TGCGCCAGCAGTATGAATGGAGGGGCTCCCTACGAGCAGTACTTC. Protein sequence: CASSMNGGAPYEQYF.

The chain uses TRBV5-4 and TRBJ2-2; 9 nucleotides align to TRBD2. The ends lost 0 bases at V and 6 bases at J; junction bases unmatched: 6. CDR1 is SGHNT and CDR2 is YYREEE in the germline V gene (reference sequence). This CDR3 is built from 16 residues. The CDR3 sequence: CASSLGASGGSGELFF. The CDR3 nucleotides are TGTGCCAGCAGCTTGGGGGCCAGCGGGGGGTCCGGGGAGCTGTTTTTT. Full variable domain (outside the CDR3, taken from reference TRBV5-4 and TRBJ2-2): ETGVTQSPTHLIKTRGQQVTLRCSSQSGHNTVSWYQQALGQGPQFIFQYYREEENGRGNFPPRFSGLQFPNYSSELNVNALELDDSALYLCASSLGASGGSGELFFGEGSRLTVL.

CDR3 sequence (DNA): TGTGCCAGTAGTGACGTAGCGGGAGGGCTGTTTCGGAATGAGCAGTTCTTC. Translating gives CASSDVAGGLFRNEQFF. V and J are TRBV19 and TRBJ2-1, with 11 bases that match TRBD2. CDR1 is LNHDA and CDR2 is SQIVND in the germline V gene (reference sequence). This CDR3 spans 17 amino acids. V lost 5 bases and J lost 7; bases outside the gene matches: 13.

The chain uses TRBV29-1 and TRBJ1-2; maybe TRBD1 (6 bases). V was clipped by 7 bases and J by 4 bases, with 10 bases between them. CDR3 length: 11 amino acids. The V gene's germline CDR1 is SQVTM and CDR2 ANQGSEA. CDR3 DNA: TGCAGCGCCGAGGACAGCTATGGCTACACCTTC. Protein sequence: CSAEDSYGYTF.

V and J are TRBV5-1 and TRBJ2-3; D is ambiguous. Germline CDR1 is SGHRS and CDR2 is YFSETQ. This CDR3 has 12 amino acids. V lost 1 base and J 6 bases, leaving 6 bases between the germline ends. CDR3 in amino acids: CASSLSVDTQYF. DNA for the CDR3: TGCGCCAGCAGCTTGAGTGTTGATACGCAGTATTTT.

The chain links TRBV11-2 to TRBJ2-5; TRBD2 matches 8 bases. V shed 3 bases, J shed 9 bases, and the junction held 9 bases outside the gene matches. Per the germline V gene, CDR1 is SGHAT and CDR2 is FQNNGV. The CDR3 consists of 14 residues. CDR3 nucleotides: TGTGCCAGCAGCTTGGGCCTCGGGGGGGCGGCCCAGTACTTC. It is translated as CASSLGLGGAAQYF. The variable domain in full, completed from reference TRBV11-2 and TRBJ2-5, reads EAGVAQSPRYKIIEKRQSVAFWCNPISGHATLYWYQQILGQGPKLLIQFQNNGVVDDSQLPKDRFSAERLKGVDSTLKIQPAKLEDSAVYLCASSLGLGGAAQYFGPGTRLLVL.

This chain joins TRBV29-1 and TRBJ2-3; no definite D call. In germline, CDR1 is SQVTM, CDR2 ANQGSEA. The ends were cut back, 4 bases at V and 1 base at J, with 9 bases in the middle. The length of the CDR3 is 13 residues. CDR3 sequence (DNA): TGCAGCGTTGTAGACCGACGCACAGATACGCAGTATTTT. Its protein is CSVVDRRTDTQYF.

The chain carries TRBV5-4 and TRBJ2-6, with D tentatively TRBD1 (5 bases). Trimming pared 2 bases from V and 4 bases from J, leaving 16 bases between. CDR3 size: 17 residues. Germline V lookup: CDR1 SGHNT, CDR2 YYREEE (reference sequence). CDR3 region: CASSFPAGFSGANVLTF. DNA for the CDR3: TGTGCCAGCAGCTTTCCCGCAGGGTTCTCCGGGGCCAACGTCCTGACTTTC. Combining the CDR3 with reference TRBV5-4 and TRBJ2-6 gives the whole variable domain ETGVTQSPTHLIKTRGQQVTLRCSSQSGHNTVSWYQQALGQGPQFIFQYYREEENGRGNFPPRFSGLQFPNYSSELNVNALELDDSALYLCASSFPAGFSGANVLTFGAGSRLTVL.

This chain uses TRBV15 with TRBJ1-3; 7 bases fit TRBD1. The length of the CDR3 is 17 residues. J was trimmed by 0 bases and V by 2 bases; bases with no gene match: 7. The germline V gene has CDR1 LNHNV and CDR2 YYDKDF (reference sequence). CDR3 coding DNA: TGTGCCACCAGCAGACGTACTGGGACAGCCTCTGGAAACACCATATATTTT. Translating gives CATSRRTGTASGNTIYF.

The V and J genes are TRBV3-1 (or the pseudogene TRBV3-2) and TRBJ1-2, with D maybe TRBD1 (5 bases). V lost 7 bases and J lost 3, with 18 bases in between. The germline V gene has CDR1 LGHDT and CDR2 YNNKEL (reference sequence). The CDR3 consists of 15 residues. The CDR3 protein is CASTPGSGSYYGYTF. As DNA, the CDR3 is TGTGCCAGCACCCCAGGGTCCGGGTCCTACTATGGCTACACCTTC.

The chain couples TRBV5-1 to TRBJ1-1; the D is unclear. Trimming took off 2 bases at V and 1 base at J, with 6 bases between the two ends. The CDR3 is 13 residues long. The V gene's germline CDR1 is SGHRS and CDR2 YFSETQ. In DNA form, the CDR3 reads TGCGCCAGCAGCTTTCGACAGAACACTGAAGCTTTCTTT. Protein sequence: CASSFRQNTEAFF.